Listed below are T cell receptor beta chains from one sample, sequenced in a study of blood T cells in healthy people across ages. TCRdb recomputed calls from the 5' RACE reads with MiXCR, one row per CDR3 protein. The sample yields some 1.1 million distinct CDR3 sequences, roughly two fifths seen once. Sequenced material: blood. The receptor source for this set is a man between 18 and 35 years old in good health. Each CDR3 is given with its conserved first and last residue. The D gene is left open where the match is weak. The size field is filled for only some rows; it gives once, few, many or a size class.

>TRBV7-2|few|.|TRBJ1-1
TGTGCCAGCAGCTTAGCGCCTAGCAGGCGGGTTGAAGCTTTCTTT
CASSLAPSRRVEAFF
>TRBV12-3/TRBV12-4|many|TRBD1|TRBJ1-2
TGTGCCAGCAGTTTAATGGGACAGGGCTATGGCTACACCTTC
CASSLMGQGYGYTF
>TRBV6-1|.|.|TRBJ1-5
TGTGCCAGCAGAAGGTCGGCTACGGGGGCCTATAGCAATCAGCCCCAGCATTTT
CASRRSATGAYSNQPQHF
>TRBV7-2|.|.|TRBJ2-3
TGTGCCAGCAGCTCCCGACGGGCTAGCACAGATACGCAGTATTTT
CASSSRRASTDTQYF
>TRBV27|few|.|TRBJ1-1
TGTGCCAGCAGTTTACAGGGTGGGTTTATCGAAGCTTTCTTT
CASSLQGGFIEAFF
>TRBV12-3/TRBV12-4|.|TRBD1|TRBJ1-2
TGTGCCAGCAGCGACTCCAAGGGGACAGGGGTTTTTTATGGCTACACCTTC
CASSDSKGTGVFYGYTF
>TRBV27|.|.|TRBJ2-1
TGTGCCAGCACCATTTCGGGACTTATAGGAGTCAATGAGCAGTTCTTC
CASTISGLIGVNEQFF
>TRBV20-1|.|TRBD1|TRBJ1-5
TGCAGTGCCTGGGACAGGGGACGTAGGGGCAATCAGCCCCAGCATTTT
CSAWDRGRRGNQPQHF
>TRBV5-1|few|.|TRBJ1-1
TGCGCCAGCAGCGTCCGAGAAGGCCGCACTGAAGCTTTCTTT
CASSVREGRTEAFF
>TRBV28|.|.|TRBJ1-6
TGTGCCAGCAGTTTGGGGAGTACCTATAATTCACCCCTCCACTTT
CASSLGSTYNSPLHF
>TRBV10-3|.|TRBD2|TRBJ2-1
TGTGCCATGAGGGCTAGCGGGGACAGAAATGAGCAGTTCTTC
CAMRASGDRNEQFF
>TRBV30|.|.|TRBJ2-2
TGTGCCTGGAGTAGTGGGGGTTACACCGGGGAGCTGTTTTTT
CAWSSGGYTGELFF
>TRBV12-3/TRBV12-4|.|TRBD1|TRBJ1-2
TGTGCCACCTTAGGACAGGGGCGAGGAGTCTATGGCTACACCTTC
CATLGQGRGVYGYTF
>TRBV20-1|.|.|TRBJ1-5
TGCAGTGCTAGAAATGAGGCGCGGACGTATAATCAGCACCAGCATTTT
CSARNEARTYNQHQHF
>TRBV30|once|TRBD1|TRBJ1-2
TGTGCCTGGAGTGGACAGACAGGGAGTGGCTACACCTTC
CAWSGQTGSGYTF
>TRBV27|.|.|TRBJ1-1
TGTGCCAGCAGTTCCAGGGAAAGTAATCCTGAAGCTTTCTTT
CASSSRESNPEAFF
>TRBV20-1|.|TRBD1|TRBJ1-1
TGCAGTGCCACTAACCCCAGGGGGCTCGCTGAAGCTTTCTTT
CSATNPRGLAEAFF
>TRBV20-1|.|.|TRBJ1-1
TGCAGTGCTAGAGATATCAGGGCCGCCGAAACTGAAGCTTTCTTT
CSARDIRAAETEAFF
>TRBV20-1|few|TRBD2|TRBJ2-1
TGCAGTGCTGATAGCGGGGGGGCAGGGCATGAGCAGTTCTTC
CSADSGGAGHEQFF
>TRBV20-1|.|.|TRBJ2-7
TGCAGTGCCCATGAGACGGCCAATGAGCAGTACTTC
CSAHETANEQYF
>TRBV2|few|.|TRBJ2-1
TGTGCCAGCATGGGTCTACGAGGAGGGAATGAGCAGTTCTTC
CASMGLRGGNEQFF
>TRBV27|.|.|TRBJ1-2
TGTGCCAGAGAAAGGGGAATTCTTTCTAACTATGGCTACACCTTC
CARERGILSNYGYTF
>TRBV25-1|many|.|TRBJ2-1
TGTGCCAGCAGACGCGAGGTATACAATGAGCAGTTCTTC
CASRREVYNEQFF
>TRBV4-1|.|TRBD2|TRBJ2-2
TGCGCCAGCAGTTTCAGCGGGGGATACCGAAACACCGGGGAGCTGTTTTTT
CASSFSGGYRNTGELFF
>TRBV2|.|.|TRBJ2-1
TGTGCCAGCGAGGTCCAGAGCTCCTACAATGAGCAGTTCTTC
CASEVQSSYNEQFF
>TRBV7-9|.|TRBD2|TRBJ2-5
TGTGCCAGCAGCCCCGGTCCGGGACTAGTCCTCTACAATGAGCAGTACTTC
CASSPGPGLVLYNEQYF
>TRBV5-8|.|.|TRBJ1-6
TGTGCCAGCAGCTTCGGTCAGCCAGGCCTATATAATTCACCCCTCCACTTT
CASSFGQPGLYNSPLHF
>TRBV28|few|TRBD1|TRBJ2-1
TGTGCCAGCAGCCGACAGGGATTAGAATCCTACAATGAGCAGTTCTTC
CASSRQGLESYNEQFF
>TRBV18|few|.|TRBJ1-4
TGTGCCAGCTCGGGGGCAATAAGGCGTGAAAAACTGTTTTTT
CASSGAIRREKLFF
>TRBV7-2|few|.|TRBJ2-1
TGTGCCAGCGGCTTAGCTTGGGACCCAATCAATGAGCAGTTCTTC
CASGLAWDPINEQFF
>TRBV10-3|few|.|TRBJ2-3
TGTGCCATCAGTGAGGCCCGAGTAGGAATCCCTACGGATACGCAGTATTTT
CAISEARVGIPTDTQYF
>TRBV5-1|few|.|TRBJ2-3
TGCGCCAGCAGCTTGGGATACTCAGGCACAGATACGCAGTATTTT
CASSLGYSGTDTQYF
>TRBV6-5|.|.|TRBJ1-4
TGTGCCAGCAGTTACTCGGCGGCGGATAATGAAAAACTGTTTTTT
CASSYSAADNEKLFF
>TRBV9|.|.|TRBJ1-1
TGTGCCAGCAGCCCGTCGACAGCTCACAACACTGAAGCTTTCTTT
CASSPSTAHNTEAFF
>TRBV7-2|few|.|TRBJ2-5
TGTGCCAGCAGCTTGAGGTTTAGCATGGGGGAGACCCAGTACTTC
CASSLRFSMGETQYF
>TRBV30|.|.|TRBJ1-2
TGTGCCATTTCAGTGATAGGCCTCACCTATGGCTACACCTTC
CAISVIGLTYGYTF
>TRBV5-1|few|.|TRBJ2-7
TGCGCCAGCAGCTTACGCGCCGGGACATCAAAGCGAGTCTACGAGCAGTACTTC
CASSLRAGTSKRVYEQYF
>TRBV7-9|few|.|TRBJ1-1
TGTGCCAGCAGCTTAGCAACGGGGGGAGCTTTCTTT
CASSLATGGAFF
>TRBV6-1|few|TRBD1|TRBJ1-5
TGTGCCAGTACCGCCGGGACAGGGAGGGCTCAGCCCCAGCATTTT
CASTAGTGRAQPQHF
>TRBV20-1|.|.|TRBJ2-7
TGCAGTGCTAGTCGGCACGACAACCCCTACGAGCAGTACTTC
CSASRHDNPYEQYF
>TRBV20-1|.|.|TRBJ2-3
TGCAGTGCTAGCCTAAGGCCCCCAGATACGCAGTATTTT
CSASLRPPDTQYF
>TRBV12-3/TRBV12-4|few|TRBD2|TRBJ2-1
TGTGCCAGCAGTTTATCGGGGGGGGCTTTCCATGAGCAGTTCTTC
CASSLSGGAFHEQFF
>TRBV12-3/TRBV12-4|.|TRBD1|TRBJ2-5
TGTGCCAGCAGGAGGGACAGGGTGTCAGAGACCCAGTACTTC
CASRRDRVSETQYF
>TRBV28|.|.|TRBJ1-5
TGTGCCAGCAGGGGGGACCCTCGGAAGCCCCAGCATTTT
CASRGDPRKPQHF
>TRBV10-3|.|.|TRBJ2-1
TGTGCCATCAGTGAGGGGAGCGGGCAGTTCTTC
CAISEGSGQFF
>TRBV7-8|few|TRBD2|TRBJ2-1
TGTGCCAGCAGACTTGGACTAGCGGGGACCAATGAGCAGTTCTTC
CASRLGLAGTNEQFF
>TRBV11-2|few|.|TRBJ2-1
TGTGCCAGCAGCTTAGGGGGGCTTTCCCACAATGAGCAGTTCTTC
CASSLGGLSHNEQFF
>TRBV27|.|TRBD1|TRBJ1-4
TGTGCCAGCAGGGCCCGGGACAGGGGGCGAGGAGGAAAACTGTTTTTT
CASRARDRGRGGKLFF
>TRBV25-1|few|TRBD1|TRBJ2-3
TGTGCCAGCAGTGCCGAGGGGGCTACAGATACGCAGTATTTT
CASSAEGATDTQYF
>TRBV9|.|TRBD2|TRBJ2-5
TGTGCCAGAAGCATTAGCGGGGGGGTCCCGGGTGAGCAGTACTTC
CARSISGGVPGEQYF
>TRBV10-3|few|.|TRBJ1-6
TGTGCCATCAGTGGGACAGCCTATAATTCACCCCTCCACTTT
CAISGTAYNSPLHF
>TRBV5-5|few|.|TRBJ2-3
TGTGCCAGCAGCAGGGTTGGGGGCGGAGATACGCAGTATTTT
CASSRVGGGDTQYF
>TRBV7-2|.|TRBD1|TRBJ2-7
TGTGCCAGCAGCTTAGATGAGGGGGCCCGCAATGAGCAGTACTTC
CASSLDEGARNEQYF
>TRBV4-3|few|.|TRBJ1-2
TGCGCCAGCAGCCAAGATCTAGGAGGTAGCCCCTATGGCTACACCTTC
CASSQDLGGSPYGYTF
>TRBV5-1|.|.|TRBJ2-1
TGCGCCAGCAGCACAGCGTCAGGGAATGAGCAGTTCTTC
CASSTASGNEQFF
>TRBV11-2|few|.|TRBJ2-7
TGTGCCAGCAGCTTAATGGATCCTAGCTCCTACAATGAGCAGTACTTC
CASSLMDPSSYNEQYF
>TRBV4-3|few|.|TRBJ2-7
TGCGCCAGCAGCCAAGTAATATATAGCTCCTACGAGCAGTACTTC
CASSQVIYSSYEQYF
>TRBV7-2|.|TRBD2|TRBJ2-1
TGTGCCAGCAGCTTAGTAGGTCGACTAGCGGGGGTTTTGCCTGAGCAGTTCTTC
CASSLVGRLAGVLPEQFF
>TRBV3-1|few|.|TRBJ2-1
TGTGCCAGCAGCCAATTAGGTGATGAGCAGTTCTTC
CASSQLGDEQFF
>TRBV18|.|TRBD2|TRBJ2-2
TGTGCCAGCCGGACTAGCGGGGGCCGCTACACCGGGGAGCTGTTTTTT
CASRTSGGRYTGELFF